This is a list of T cell receptor beta chains from one sample in a study of post-analysis software for immune sequencing data. TCRdb recomputed calls from the PCR reads with MiXCR, one row per CDR3 protein. The table has hundreds of thousands of distinct CDR3 sequences, about 27% seen once. Sequenced: blood. These receptors all stem from a girl under 18 with multiple sclerosis. Both conserved end residues are part of each CDR3. The D gene is left open where the match is weak. The size entry is marked missing in some rows and otherwise reads once, few, many or a size class.

TRBJ1-2 NA TRBV27 NA TGTGCCAGCAGATGGGGGACCACCCTGGGCTATGGCTACACCTTC CASRWGTTLGYGYTF
TRBJ1-2 TRBD1 TRBV10-3 few TGTGCCATCAGTGGAGGACAGGTCGAGTTTGGCTACACCTTC CAISGGQVEFGYTF
TRBJ2-1 NA TRBV10-3 few TGTGCCGTCAGTGAGCGGGTGTTCGACGCTGGGTTCTTC CAVSERVFDAGFF
TRBJ2-2 TRBD1 TRBV7-2 NA TGTGCCAGCAGCCCCCTCAGACAGGGGGCGCACACCGGGGAGCTGTTTTTT CASSPLRQGAHTGELFF
TRBJ2-3 TRBD2 TRBV5-1 NA TGCGCCAGCAGCCAGGGGACTAGCGGGAGGCTCACGCAGTATTTT CASSQGTSGRLTQYF
TRBJ2-5 NA TRBV20-1 NA TGCAGTGCTAGGAAGTTGGAGCAGACCCAGTACTTC CSARKLEQTQYF
TRBJ2-3 NA TRBV7-9 many TGTGCCAGCAGCTTAGCGCTCACCAGGGTGAGCACAGATACGCAGTATTTT CASSLALTRVSTDTQYF
TRBJ2-5 TRBD1 TRBV11-2 many TGTGCCAGCAGCCCGGGGACAGGGGGAGAGACCCAGTACTTC CASSPGTGGETQYF
TRBJ2-5 NA TRBV20-1 few TGCAGTGCTCCTCCCCGGGCTGCGGGCCAAGAGACCCAGTACTTC CSAPPRAAGQETQYF
TRBJ2-7 NA TRBV10-3 NA TGTGCCATCAGTGAGAAGGTTGGCCCAGGGGGGGAGCAGTACTTC CAISEKVGPGGEQYF
TRBJ2-1 TRBD2 TRBV20-1 NA TGCAGTGCTCTAGCGGGAGGCAGCTACAATGAGCAGTTCTTC CSALAGGSYNEQFF
TRBJ1-2 NA TRBV3-1 NA TGTGCCAGCAGCCAAGGGACGGTGGACTATGGCTACACCTTC CASSQGTVDYGYTF
TRBJ1-6 NA TRBV7-2 NA TGTGCCAGCAGGCCCCTTACAGCCGATAATTCACCCCTCCACTTT CASRPLTADNSPLHF